The rows below give T cell receptor beta chains drawn from one sample of a study of shared clonotypes between healthy human individuals. Profiled with immunoSEQ multiplex PCR; TCRdb holds only in-frame clones, not every one. The sample has around 580,000 clones, 95% to 98% seen once. Material for sequencing was naive CD8+ T cells sorted from blood. Receptors originate from a man aged 30 to 45 in good health. The CDR3 runs from the conserved cysteine through the conserved F or W. Each record gives: V gene, clone size, D gene, J gene, CDR3 DNA, CDR3 protein. The D gene is left open where the match is weak. Not all rows give a size; the values are once, few, many and, for expanded clones, a class.

>TRBV5-5|NA|TRBD1|TRBJ1-5
TGTGCCAGCAGCTTGGGGACAGGGTTTAGTCAGCCCCAGCATTTT
CASSLGTGFSQPQHF
>TRBV5-5|NA|TRBD1|TRBJ1-1
TGTGCCAGCAGGTGGACAGGGGCTAACACTGAAGCTTTCTTT
CASRWTGANTEAFF
>TRBV7-2|once|NA|TRBJ2-1
TGTGCCAGCAGCTTATTAGGATCTGGCGGGACTTACAATGAGCAGTTCTTC
CASSLLGSGGTYNEQFF
>TRBV28|NA|NA|TRBJ1-5
TGTGCCAGCAGCCACCTAGGGACCCTTAATAGCAATCAGCCCCAGCATTTT
CASSHLGTLNSNQPQHF
>TRBV7-3|NA|TRBD2|TRBJ2-1
TGTGCCAGCAGCCTCCTAGGCGCGGGAGGCGGGGATGAGCAGTTCTTC
CASSLLGAGGGDEQFF
>TRBV11-3|NA|NA|TRBJ2-5
TGTGCCAGCAGCCCGGCTGACTCAACGGAGACCCAGTACTTC
CASSPADSTETQYF
>TRBV28|NA|TRBD2|TRBJ2-3
TGTGCCAGCAGTTTAGGGACTAGCGGGAGAACAGATACGCAGTATTTT
CASSLGTSGRTDTQYF
>TRBV9|once|TRBD2|TRBJ2-7
TGTGCCAGCAGCGTAGCGGGAGGGTCTGCCTACGAGCAGTACTTC
CASSVAGGSAYEQYF
>TRBV5-4|NA|TRBD2|TRBJ2-2
TGTGCCAGCAGCTTGCCTAGCGGGGTTGGCACCGGGGAGCTGTTTTTT
CASSLPSGVGTGELFF
>TRBV7-9|NA|NA|TRBJ1-1
TGTGCCAGCAGCTCTGCGGGAAACACTGAAGCTTTCTTT
CASSSAGNTEAFF
>TRBV9|NA|TRBD1|TRBJ2-1
TGTGCCAGCAGCAACAGGGGTATGGCCTACAATGAGCAGTTCTTC
CASSNRGMAYNEQFF
>TRBV7-9|NA|NA|TRBJ2-5
TGTGCCAGCAAGAGTCCCCAAGAGACCCAGTACTTC
CASKSPQETQYF
>TRBV27|NA|TRBD1|TRBJ2-6
TGTGCCAGCAGTTGGGACAGCTCTGGGGCCAACGTCCTGACTTTC
CASSWDSSGANVLTF
>TRBV15|NA|NA|TRBJ2-7
TGTGCCACCAGCCGAGGGACCTTAGTATACGAGCAGTACTTC
CATSRGTLVYEQYF
>TRBV7-3|once|NA|TRBJ2-1
TGTGCCAGCAGCTTATTCCCCTTCACAGACCGGGACACCTGGGCGAATGAGCAGTTCTTC
CASSLFPFTDRDTWANEQFF
>TRBV9|NA|TRBD2|TRBJ2-1
TGTGCCAGCAGCTTCAGCGGGAGGTCTTACAATGAGCAGTTCTTC
CASSFSGRSYNEQFF
>TRBV5-5|NA|TRBD2|TRBJ2-2
TGTGCCAGCAGCCTGGGACTAGTTAAACAATTACACCGGGGAGCTGTTTTT
CASSLGLVKQLHRGAVF
>TRBV27|NA|NA|TRBJ2-7
TGTGCCAGCAGTTTCCAGGGCGAATACTTC
CASSFQGEYF
>TRBV19|NA|TRBD1|TRBJ1-5
TGTGCCAGTAGTACGAGAACTTGGACAGGGGAGGGCAAACAGCATTTT
CASSTRTWTGEGKQHF
>TRBV4-1|few|NA|TRBJ1-1
TGCGCCAGCAGGTTTCAGGGTAGCACTGAAGCTTTCTTT
CASRFQGSTEAFF
>TRBV7-2|NA|TRBD2|TRBJ2-7
TGTGCCAGCAGCTCCGGGACTAGTGTCCACGAGCAGTACTTC
CASSSGTSVHEQYF
>TRBV19|NA|TRBD1|TRBJ2-1
TGTGCCAGTAGTGCTTACAGGGGCCCCTACAATGAGCAGTTCTTC
CASSAYRGPYNEQFF
>TRBV27|NA|TRBD2|TRBJ2-1
TGTGCCAGCAGTTTCGGGGTAGCGGGCTCCTACAATGAGCAGTTCTTC
CASSFGVAGSYNEQFF
>TRBV5-1|NA|NA|TRBJ2-1
TGCGCCAGCAGCTTGGTGATGGGTGACGGGGGTGAGCAGTTCTTC
CASSLVMGDGGEQFF
>TRBV27|once|TRBD1|TRBJ2-7
TGTGCCAGCAGATGGGGACAGGCCTACGAGCAGTACTTC
CASRWGQAYEQYF
>TRBV14|NA|TRBD1|TRBJ1-2
TGTGCCAGCAGCCAAACGACAGGGGCAGAAGATCGGGGCTACACCTTC
CASSQTTGAEDRGYTF
>TRBV29-1|NA|NA|TRBJ1-1
TGCAGCGCTACGGACACTTTAAACACTGAAGCTTTCTTT
CSATDTLNTEAFF
>TRBV6-6|NA|NA|TRBJ2-3
TGTGCCAGCAGCGATATAGATGGGGCTAGCACAGATACGCAGTATTTT
CASSDIDGASTDTQYF
>TRBV28|NA|NA|TRBJ1-5
TGTGCCAGCAGTTTGGGCCCTGGACATAGCAATCAGCCCCAGCATTTT
CASSLGPGHSNQPQHF
>TRBV7-9|NA|TRBD1|TRBJ2-5
TGTGCCAGCGGGTCGGGTCGGGACAGCCAAGAGACCCAGTACTTC
CASGSGRDSQETQYF
>TRBV6-5|NA|TRBD2|TRBJ2-1
TGTGCCAGCAGTACGGGACTATCTTCATACAATGAGCAGTTCTTC
CASSTGLSSYNEQFF
>TRBV29-1|NA|TRBD2|TRBJ2-2
TGCAGTGGGGTGGCTAGCGGGACTACCGGGGAGCTGTTTTTT
CSGVASGTTGELFF
>TRBV7-9|NA|TRBD2|TRBJ2-2
TGTGCCAGCAGCCACCTAGCGGGAGTAGACGCCGGGGAGCTGTTTTTT
CASSHLAGVDAGELFF
>TRBV5-5|NA|TRBD2|TRBJ2-1
TGTGCCAGCAGCCCGTGGGTAGCGGGAGTGGTATGGGATGAGCAGTTCTTC
CASSPWVAGVVWDEQFF
>TRBV6-1|NA|TRBD2|TRBJ2-1
TGTGCCAGCGTGGCGGGAGGGGTCGTACACAATGAGCAGTTCTTC
CASVAGGVVHNEQFF
>TRBV6-5|NA|NA|TRBJ1-3
TGTGCCAGCAGTTACTCGGTCCGGAACACCATATATTTT
CASSYSVRNTIYF
>TRBV6-5|NA|TRBD2|TRBJ2-1
TGTGCCAGCAGTCTGACTAGCGGAAATCAGCAGTTCTTC
CASSLTSGNQQFF
>TRBV5-6|NA|TRBD1|TRBJ1-1
TGTGCCAGCAACCAACTGGGGACAGCCTTTGAAGCTTTCTTT
CASNQLGTAFEAFF
>TRBV7-2|NA|TRBD1|TRBJ2-4
TGTGCCAGCAGCCACCGGACAGGTTTAACCAAAAACATTCAGTACTTC
CASSHRTGLTKNIQYF
>TRBV30|NA|TRBD1|TRBJ2-7
TGTGCCTGGAGTGAAACAGGGGCGGGCGAGCAGTACTTC
CAWSETGAGEQYF
>TRBV29-1|NA|TRBD2|TRBJ2-3
TGCAGCGTTGAAGGGACTAGCGGATACACAGATACGCAGTATTTT
CSVEGTSGYTDTQYF
>TRBV7-2|NA|NA|TRBJ1-4
TGTGCCAGCAGCTTAGTGGGGACTAATGAAAAACTGTTTTTT
CASSLVGTNEKLFF
>TRBV5-3|NA|NA|TRBJ1-1
TGTGCCAGAAGCTTCTCGGGGAAAACTGAAGCTTTCTTT
CARSFSGKTEAFF
>TRBV28|NA|NA|TRBJ2-5
TGTGCCAGCAGTTACCAGACCCAGTACTTC
CASSYQTQYF
>TRBV6-1|NA|TRBD2|TRBJ2-1
TGTGCCGGCAGACTAGCGGGTACCAATGAGCAGTTCTTC
CAGRLAGTNEQFF
>TRBV14|NA|TRBD2|TRBJ2-1
TGTGCCAGCAGCCAAGGGACTAGTGGGGCCCAGGTGGAGTTCTTC
CASSQGTSGAQVEFF
>TRBV7-9|once|TRBD1|TRBJ2-6
TGTGCCAGCAGCTTAGGCGTTATTGGACAGGGACCTGGGGCCAACGTCCTGACTTTC
CASSLGVIGQGPGANVLTF